This T cell receptor beta chain stems from a study of OX40 agonist ivuxolimab in advanced cancers. The study in broad terms: Ivuxolimab, which targeted the costimulatory receptor OX40 (CD134), was an agonistic, fully human IgG2 monoclonal antibody. Intravenous ivuxolimab was administered to patients every 2 weeks at six dose levels: 0.01, 0.1, 0.3, 1.5, 3 and 10 mg/kg. Among the roughly 54 dose-escalation patients, around 19 had hepatocellular carcinoma, 15 or so melanoma, 9 renal cell carcinoma and 9 head and neck cancer. In the dose-escalation cohort, 65% to 85% of patients were male, and the mean age was 60 years with a range of roughly 20 to 79. Prior anti-PD-1, anti-PD-L1 or anti-CTLA-4 therapy was permitted, and checkpoint inhibitors had been received by less than 45% of dose-escalation patients. Three dose-escalation patients achieved partial responses, one with hepatocellular carcinoma and two with cutaneous melanoma. The point of sequencing TCRbeta in the periphery was to test whether ivuxolimab changed TCR sequence diversity and drove clonal T-cell expansion. The paper covers the monotherapy dose-escalation part of the phase I ivuxolimab trial, which included N of about 50 patients. Study-wide findings and limitations: The antigen specificity of the peripheral T cells that underwent clonal expansion was not determined. At doses of 0.1 to 3.0 mg/kg, clonal expansion of both CD4+ and CD8+ blood T cells was observed from baseline to week 6. In the 0.1-3.0 mg/kg groups, partial responders had among the lowest normalized peripheral clonal expansion, particularly in CD8+ T cells. After ivuxolimab, more expanded clones were found on average in CD8+ T cells than in CD4+ T cells. Low levels of normalized T-cell clonal expansion were also seen in some nonresponding patients.

The trial excluded patients who had a history of autoimmune disease or who were on systemic immunosuppression. Peripheral blood for TCR sequencing was collected from all dose cohorts at baseline, on cycle 4 day 1, and on cycle 7 day 1. The samples were drawn from a first-in-human, open-label, multicenter phase I dose-escalation trial of ivuxolimab. Adults with locally advanced or metastatic melanoma, renal cell carcinoma, hepatocellular carcinoma or head and neck squamous cell carcinoma were enrolled in the trial. Before TCR sequencing, CD4+ T cells and CD8+ T cells from peripheral blood were sorted into separate populations. For sequencing of the TCRbeta CDR3 region, genomic DNA was extracted from the sorted cells. TCRbeta CDR3 regions were sequenced using the immunoSEQ Assay. TCRdb's version of the immuneACCESS table is confined to in-frame rearrangements and falls short of the full clone set. An unresolved V gene accounts for under half of the shortfall where checked; the remainder is of unknown origin. The sample has over 40,000 clones on record, around 80% of them singletons. About 6.8% of the sample comes from the top ten.

Details on this clone: The target of this receptor is not known. There are no base qualities to consult, and no much larger clone falls within one base.

V is shortened by 5 bases, J by 7 bases, and the region joining them spans 15 bases. Counted from cysteine to phenylalanine, this CDR3 has 14 amino acids. Only CDR3 DNA is held: 42 bases, read in frame from base 1. This sample comprised CD4+ or CD8+ T cells sorted from blood, obtained in a trial of the OX40 agonist ivuxolimab. The source of this sequence is an adult with an advanced solid tumor such as melanoma, head and neck, liver or kidney cancer. The chain links TRBV6-7 with TRBJ1-5; no D gene can be assigned with confidence. TRBV6-7 is given ORF status, its function remaining uncertain. The CDR3 has the sequence CASSPGPPGQPQHF. Here is the DNA: TGTGCCAGCAGTCCTGGACCACCGGGACAGCCCCAGCATTTT.